The present TCR beta chain was sequenced within a study of T cell responses to AZD1222 COVID-19 vaccine. The repertoire was sequenced with immunoSEQ multiplex PCR; TCRdb's copy has only in-frame clones and lacks some. This sample has around 170,000 clones, with 70% to 90% found just once. Study outcomes and limitations: Repertoire sampling happened only post peak T cell response.

This CDR3 contains 15 residues. Unmatched junction bases numbered 4, after V lost 0 bases and J lost 6 bases. Germline V gene lookup returns CDR1 LGHNA and CDR2 YNFKEQ. Concerning this clone itself: Its antigen remains unidentified.

Sequencing was performed on peripheral blood, taken 28 days after the second AZD1222 dose. This receptor was taken from an adult who received the AZD1222 COVID-19 vaccine. The chain has TRBV4-2 and TRBJ1-2, with TRBD1 identical over 10 bases. The CDR3 loop is CASSQEDRGRNGYTF. CDR3 nucleotides: TGTGCCAGCAGCCAAGAGGACAGGGGGAGGAATGGCTACACCTTC.